This TCR beta chain was sequenced during a study of CD8+CD57+ T cells in acquired aplastic anemia. V was trimmed by 4 bases and J by 10 bases, leaving 11 bases between them. This CDR3 is 13 amino acids long. Germline lookup yields CDR1 SNHLY and CDR2 FYNNEI. It was patients with CD8+CD57+ cell expansion by flow cytometry who were chosen for sequencing. Genomic DNA served as template for TCR beta VDJ and CDR3 profiling. TCRdb recomputed calls from the reads with MiXCR, one row per CDR3 protein. The profile shows under 200,000 distinct CDR3 sequences, 40% to 55% of them singletons. The table lists this clonotype with a count of one. It is likely a read error, because the conserved phenylalanine at the end of the CDR3 is missing.

The sequence derives from a human donor with aplastic anemia. V usage is TRBV2 and J usage is TRBJ1-6; no clear D gene. Sample: sorted CD4+, CD8+, or CD8+CD57+ T cells (not recorded which) from PBMCs. In DNA form, the CDR3 reads TGTGCCAGCAGTGCCAGTTCCCACTCACCCCTCCACTTG. The encoded protein is CASSASSHSPLHL.